This TCR beta chain was identified during a study of cytomegalovirus exposure and HLA in healthy donors. Overall study findings and caveats: The authors later linked a missense DCLRE1C variant to TCR beta V- and J-gene trimming. Clonal expansion was found to be greater in HLA-associated TCR beta chains than in equally common others in a later analysis.

With regard to this clone: What it recognizes is unknown.

PCR involved 60 Vbeta and 13 Jbeta primers. The repertoire was sequenced with immunoSEQ multiplex PCR; TCRdb's copy has only in-frame clones and lacks some. The sample yields some 190,000 clones, 75% to 90% seen once. This sequence originates from a boy between 2 and 15 years old in good health and CMV-seronegative. Sequencing was performed on PBMCs.

The CDR3 here is CASSHRGLAHVDNQPQHF. The CDR3 DNA sequence: TGTGCCAGCAGCCACAGGGGCTTGGCACACGTCGACAATCAGCCCCAGCATTTT. The chain joins TRBV11-1 to TRBJ1-5; TRBD1 matches at 7 bases. The CDR3 runs 18 residues. CDR1 and CDR2 (germline): SGHAT, FQDESV (reference sequence). V dropped 5 bases and J dropped 3; count of bases not matched to a gene: 16.